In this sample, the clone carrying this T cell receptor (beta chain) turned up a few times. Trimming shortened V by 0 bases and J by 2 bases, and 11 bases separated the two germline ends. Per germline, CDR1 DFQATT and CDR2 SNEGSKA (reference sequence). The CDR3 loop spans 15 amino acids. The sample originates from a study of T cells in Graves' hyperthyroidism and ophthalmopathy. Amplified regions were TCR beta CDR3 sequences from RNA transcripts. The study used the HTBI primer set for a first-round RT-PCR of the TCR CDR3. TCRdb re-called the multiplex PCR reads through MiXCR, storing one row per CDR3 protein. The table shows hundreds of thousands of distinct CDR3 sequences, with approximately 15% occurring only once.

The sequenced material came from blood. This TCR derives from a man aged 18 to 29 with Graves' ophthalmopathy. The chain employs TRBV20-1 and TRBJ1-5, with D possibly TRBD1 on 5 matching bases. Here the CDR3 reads CSARDIQGGNQPQHF. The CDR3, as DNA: TGCAGTGCTAGAGATATCCAGGGTGGCAATCAGCCCCAGCATTTT.